This TCR beta chain was observed in a study of post-analysis software for immune sequencing data. For the study at large: As for disease course, relapsing-remitting, secondary progressive and progressive-relapsing multiple sclerosis were all included.

Incorporated into the TCR beta cDNA libraries were unique molecular identifiers, which served to reduce PCR and sequencing biases. Yield was about 500,000 cDNA molecules from roughly 0.93 to 9.6 million T cells. TCRdb itself ran the PCR reads through MiXCR, one entry per CDR3 protein. Of a few hundred thousand distinct CDR3 sequences listed, less than 40% are singletons. This clonotype was seen repeatedly, ten times or more. Its antigen is not identified. One junction end does not reproduce the germline sequence, and a read error may be involved. Findings and limits, study-wide: Multiple sclerosis was associated with a significant reduction in normalized Chao1 diversity relative to controls. Under the F measure, samples that were prepared in one batch clustered strongly together. Four to six TRBV segments were more frequent in patients than controls; TRBV5-6, TRBV5-1 and TRBV20-1 belonged to this group.

This CDR3 has 14 amino acids. The germline gives CDR1 SGHRS, CDR2 YFSETQ. Sequencing was carried out using blood. The source of this sequence is a girl aged 5 to 17 with multiple sclerosis. The chain recombines TRBV5-1 with TRBJ2-7; D is tentatively TRBD1 or TRBD2 (6 bases each). CDR3 sequence (DNA): TGTGCCAGCAGTTTATCGGGGGCGAGCTACGAGCAGTACTTC. It codes for CASSLSGASYEQYF.